This is a list of T cell receptor beta chains from one sample in a study of Graves' ophthalmopathy and Graves' hyperthyroidism. TCRdb analysed the multiplex PCR reads with MiXCR anew, one entry per CDR3 protein. The sample has about 410,000 distinct CDR3 sequences; approximately 20% are singletons. The specimen sequenced was peripheral blood. Receptors originate from a young woman with Graves' ophthalmopathy. CDR3s include the opening cysteine and the closing phenylalanine or tryptophan. A D gene is named only where the DNA matches it firmly. Size is omitted from some rows. Given values are once, few, many or a class for expanded clones.

D: .
size: many
J: TRBJ2-7
V: TRBV10-1
CDR3: CASQQTTPMKVYEQYF
DNA: TGCGCCAGCCAACAGACTACACCGATGAAGGTATACGAGCAGTACTTC

D: .
size: many
J: TRBJ1-1
V: TRBV5-6
CDR3: CASSLGLPGAAFF
DNA: TGTGCCAGCAGCTTGGGGCTCCCTGGGGCAGCTTTCTTT

D: .
size: many
J: TRBJ1-5
V: TRBV11-2
CDR3: CASSLGNRFNQPQHF
DNA: TGTGCCAGCAGCTTAGGCAACAGGTTCAATCAGCCCCAGCATTTT

D: TRBD1
size: many
J: TRBJ1-6
V: TRBV19
CDR3: CATRTGDSYNSPLHF
DNA: TGTGCCACAAGAACAGGGGACTCCTATAATTCACCCCTCCACTTT

D: .
size: .
J: TRBJ2-7
V: TRBV11-2
CDR3: CASSRDPAGFSYEQYF
DNA: TGTGCCAGCAGCCGGGACCCGGCGGGCTTTTCCTACGAGCAGTACTTC

D: TRBD1
size: .
J: TRBJ1-5
V: TRBV15
CDR3: CATQTGEGNQPQHF
DNA: TGTGCCACCCAGACAGGGGAGGGGAATCAGCCCCAGCATTTT

D: .
size: many
J: TRBJ1-2
V: TRBV30
CDR3: CAWSVEVGDGYTF
DNA: TGTGCCTGGAGTGTAGAGGTTGGGGATGGCTACACCTTC

D: .
size: many
J: TRBJ2-1
V: TRBV29-1
CDR3: CSVVSDLSSYNEQFF
DNA: TGCAGCGTTGTTTCGGACCTGAGCTCCTACAATGAGCAGTTCTTC

D: .
size: few
J: TRBJ2-5
V: TRBV20-1
CDR3: CSAPSFEETQYF
DNA: TGCAGTGCCCCTAGCTTTGAAGAGACCCAGTACTTC

D: .
size: many
J: TRBJ1-1
V: TRBV2
CDR3: CASRRVMNTEAFF
DNA: TGTGCCAGCCGCCGAGTTATGAACACTGAAGCTTTCTTT

D: .
size: many
J: TRBJ2-5
V: TRBV7-2
CDR3: CASSFGWRDPYQETQYF
DNA: TGTGCCAGCAGCTTTGGTTGGAGGGACCCGTACCAAGAGACCCAGTACTTC

D: TRBD2
size: many
J: TRBJ2-5
V: TRBV30
CDR3: CACSSGRPPYQETQYF
DNA: TGTGCCTGCTCTAGCGGGAGGCCCCCATACCAAGAGACCCAGTACTTC

D: .
size: many
J: TRBJ1-5
V: TRBV11-3
CDR3: CASSLRPLGAPQHF
DNA: TGTGCCAGCAGCCTACGGCCCCTCGGGGCACCCCAGCATTTT

D: TRBD1
size: .
J: TRBJ1-1
V: TRBV30
CDR3: CAWRARDRGRTEAFF
DNA: TGTGCCTGGAGAGCAAGAGACAGGGGGCGGACTGAAGCTTTCTTT

D: TRBD1
size: .
J: TRBJ2-7
V: TRBV2
CDR3: CASSLTGMGEQYF
DNA: TGTGCCAGCAGCCTGACAGGGATGGGCGAGCAGTACTTC

D: TRBD1
size: many
J: TRBJ2-7
V: TRBV30
CDR3: CAWSELGQARYEQYF
DNA: TGTGCCTGGAGTGAACTCGGACAGGCACGATACGAGCAGTACTTC

D: .
size: many
J: TRBJ1-5
V: TRBV24-1
CDR3: CATAQGPNQPQHF
DNA: TGTGCCACCGCGCAGGGCCCTAATCAGCCCCAGCATTTT

D: .
size: .
J: TRBJ1-1
V: TRBV25-1
CDR3: CASSEVIGRGLTNTEAFF
DNA: TGTGCCAGCAGTGAAGTAATCGGTAGAGGACTGACGAACACTGAAGCTTTCTTT

D: TRBD2
size: many
J: TRBJ2-5
V: TRBV20-1
CDR3: CSGRGTSAQETQYF
DNA: TGCAGTGGCCGGGGAACTAGCGCCCAAGAGACCCAGTACTTC

D: TRBD2
size: .
J: TRBJ2-2
V: TRBV5-1
CDR3: CASSLLLAGANTGELFF
DNA: TGCGCCAGCAGCTTGTTACTAGCGGGGGCGAACACCGGGGAGCTGTTTTTT

D: .
size: few
J: TRBJ2-7
V: TRBV7-8
CDR3: CASSLTGNFYGGEQYF
DNA: TGTGCCAGCAGCTTAACAGGGAATTTTTACGGGGGCGAGCAGTACTTC

D: TRBD1
size: many
J: TRBJ2-7
V: TRBV28
CDR3: CASSLKRRTGDYEQYF
DNA: TGTGCCAGCAGTTTGAAAAGAAGGACAGGGGACTACGAGCAGTACTTC